Listed below are T cell receptor beta chains from one sample, sequenced in a study of cytomegalovirus exposure and HLA in healthy donors. Profiling relied on immunoSEQ multiplex PCR, and the TCRdb table lists in-frame clones only, not all of them. The sample includes some 95,000 clones, roughly 78% of them seen just once. The sample was PBMCs. The receptors shown here come from a man in his thirties or forties in good health and CMV-seronegative. Both conserved end residues are part of each CDR3. The order of the fields is V gene, J gene, CDR3 protein.

TRBV19	TRBJ2-1	CASSIRGAGGPYEQFF
TRBV29-1	TRBJ1-2	CSVSFINYGYTF
TRBV14	TRBJ1-2	CASSQGRAGGYTF
TRBV30	TRBJ2-2	CACQDTGELFF
TRBV2	TRBJ2-1	CASSESGVGYNEQFF
TRBV7-8	TRBJ2-1	CASSPPSGRDSYNEQFF
TRBV30	TRBJ1-6	CASTLSYNSPLHF
TRBV2	TRBJ2-3	CATQGVGGTDTQYF
TRBV27	TRBJ2-7	CASSLSSHSGRTYEQYF
TRBV18	TRBJ2-5	CASSPTGGREETQYF
TRBV9	TRBJ2-2	CASSAGIPGQYSNTGELFF
TRBV5-5	TRBJ2-1	CASSLPGDAYNEQFF
TRBV5-1	TRBJ1-1	CASSVDRDVVAFF
TRBV30	TRBJ1-1	CAWSGTENTEAFF
TRBV5-1	TRBJ2-2	CASSFRQNTGELFF
TRBV28	TRBJ1-1	CASRFFGGMNTEAFF
TRBV9	TRBJ2-1	CARIRGGPYNEQFF
TRBV7-2	TRBJ1-1	CASSPGILNTEAFF
TRBV6-5	TRBJ2-7	CASSYYSSGRASVQYF
TRBV5-1	TRBJ1-2	CASSLAGDGCTF
TRBV5-4	TRBJ2-2	CASSFWGLPGELFF
TRBV5-1	TRBJ2-3	CASNLGATDTQYF
TRBV5-1	TRBJ2-3	CASRRQGSTDTQYF
TRBV28	TRBJ1-5	CASKAGYQPQHF
TRBV2	TRBJ2-6	CATGGHRGSGANVLTF
TRBV2	TRBJ2-2	CASTIRGGRAGELFF
TRBV5-6	TRBJ2-5	CASSDSGTTQETQYF
TRBV30	TRBJ2-1	CAWSEVRGYNEQFF
TRBV7-3	TRBJ2-3	CASSPTTSGGTDTQYF
TRBV28	TRBJ2-5	CASSSPQRGRETQYF
TRBV25-1	TRBJ1-3	CASMRDRGRTIYF
TRBV2	TRBJ1-4	CASGRERGLREKLFF
TRBV4-1	TRBJ1-4	CAGMNRDGEKLFF
TRBV5-1	TRBJ2-7	CASSLIEGIYEQYF
TRBV7-2	TRBJ1-4	CASSRRGGFFEKLFF
TRBV28	TRBJ1-5	CASSLDRQAEMPQHF
TRBV2	TRBJ1-2	CASSTRDILYGYTF
TRBV7-2	TRBJ2-7	CASSLGGGGSSYEQYF
TRBV9	TRBJ1-1	CASSVGGGLLNTEAFF
TRBV14	TRBJ2-7	CASSQDFPGLRRDEQYF
TRBV6-5	TRBJ2-1	CASTPGPAYNEQFF
TRBV5-6	TRBJ2-1	CASSLASGIMEYNEQFF
TRBV6-5	TRBJ2-5	CASSYSITGRETQYF
TRBV27	TRBJ1-1	CASSSDYMNTEAFF
TRBV19	TRBJ2-1	CASSMGLAGNEQFF
TRBV6-7	TRBJ1-2	CASHRDSNNYGYTF
TRBV5-4	TRBJ2-3	CASRGGGAWADTQYF
TRBV18	TRBJ2-1	CASSPPARQDDEQFF
TRBV6-5	TRBJ2-2	CASSRQNTGELFF
TRBV30	TRBJ2-3	CAWSAAGGETDTQYF
TRBV18	TRBJ2-7	CASSPLRGLTYEQYF
TRBV30	TRBJ2-7	CAWRGTGLYEQYF
TRBV7-6	TRBJ2-7	CASGRLRDRESEQYF
TRBV5-1	TRBJ2-5	CASSTAGPPAQYF
TRBV7-9	TRBJ1-1	CASSLASGGTEAFF
TRBV7-9	TRBJ2-4	CASSPGLQGNPKNIQYF
TRBV30	TRBJ2-2	CAWSVRVTGPTGELFF